This T cell receptor (beta chain) was sequenced in a study of CD8+CD57+ T cells in acquired aplastic anemia. Study details: The sorted CD4+ and CD8+ cells yielded an average approximately 3 ug of DNA.

This clonotype came up a few times. Antigen specificity is unknown. The study's findings and limits: Patient and control CD8+ Simpson's diversity was not significantly different.

Sequenced patients had shown CD8+CD57+ cell expansion by flow cytometry. As a group, the patients uniformly had severe acquired aplastic anemia. Sampling of blood occurred while the patients had still received no therapy. It was genomic DNA that served as the template for profiling TCR beta VDJ and CDR3. One entry per CDR3 protein, called by TCRdb with MiXCR from the reads. The sample carries about 120,000 distinct CDR3 sequences, almost 40% recorded once. The V and J ends lost 10 bases and 3 bases respectively, with 13 bases between them. This CDR3 region has 13 residues. The germline V gene encodes CDR1 ENHRY and CDR2 SYGVKD.

The chain combines TRBV10-3 with TRBJ1-5; D is unclear. The sequenced material came from sorted CD4+, CD8+, or CD8+CD57+ T cells (not recorded which) from PBMCs. This TCR derives from a human donor with aplastic anemia. The CDR3 nucleotides are TGTGCCACCCGGACTAGGTACAATCAGCCCCAGCATTTT. It yields the protein CATRTRYNQPQHF.